This TCR beta chain was retrieved from a study of T cells in narcolepsy. General study findings and limits: No autoreactive T cell clone sequences appeared in some memory CD4+ repertoires. Healthy controls reportedly lacked the autoreactive clonotypes serially found in patients' blood. Autoreactive HCRT-specific and TRIB2-specific clonotypes were marked in same-patient CSF-versus-blood CD4+ comparisons.

Using immunoSEQ multiplex PCR, the repertoire was profiled, and TCRdb retains in-frame clones only, with some absent. The repertoire includes fewer than 40,000 clones, 82% of them detected once, and just under 2.5% sits in the top ten. CDR1 and CDR2 from the germline V gene are LGHNA and YSLEER. The CDR3 is 15 residues long. With V trimmed by 0 bases and J by 8 bases, 7 bases remained unmatched. About this clone: Its target is not known.

The TCR originated in a human donor with narcolepsy. The gene calls are TRBV4-3 and TRBJ1-3; 7 positions match TRBD1. The specimen was CD45RA- memory CD4+ T cells from PBMCs. The CDR3 spells CASSQDARGSDTIYF. The DNA of the CDR3 is TGCGCCAGCAGCCAAGACGCCAGGGGGTCTGACACCATATATTTT.